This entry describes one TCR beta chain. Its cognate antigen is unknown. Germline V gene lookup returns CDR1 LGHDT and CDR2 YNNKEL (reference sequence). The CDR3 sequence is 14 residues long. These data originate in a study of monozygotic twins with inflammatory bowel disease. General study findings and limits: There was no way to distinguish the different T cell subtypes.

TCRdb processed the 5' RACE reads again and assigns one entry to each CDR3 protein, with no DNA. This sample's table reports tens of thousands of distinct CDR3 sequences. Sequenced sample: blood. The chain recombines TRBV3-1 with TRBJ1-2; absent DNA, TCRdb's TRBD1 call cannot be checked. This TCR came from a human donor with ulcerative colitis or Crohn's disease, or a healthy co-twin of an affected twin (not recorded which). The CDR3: CASSPREGAYGYTF.